This is a list of T cell receptor beta chains from one sample in a study of tumor-infiltrating lymphocytes in localized non-small cell lung cancer. Using immunoSEQ multiplex PCR, the repertoire was profiled, and TCRdb retains in-frame clones only, with some absent. The table has around 10,000 clones, approximately 64% seen once. The sample consisted of lung tumor tissue. These receptor sequences come from a human donor with non-small cell lung cancer. The CDR3 runs from the conserved cysteine through the conserved F or W. A D gene is named only where the DNA matches it firmly. Not every row has a clone size; where given, it reads once, few, many or a size class.

abundance	d_gene	v_gene	j_gene	CDR3aa	CDR3nt
.	.	TRBV12-5	TRBJ2-2	CASGLVEYSAISGELFF	TGTGCTAGTGGTTTGGTAGAATACTCCGCTATCTCCGGGGAGCTGTTTTTT
.	TRBD2	TRBV7-2	TRBJ2-7	CASSLQGLATWEQYF	TGTGCCAGCAGCTTGCAGGGACTAGCGACGTGGGAGCAGTACTTC
.	.	TRBV28	TRBJ1-1	CATRTGVYLNTEAFF	TGTGCCACCCGGACCGGGGTGTACCTGAACACTGAAGCTTTCTTT
.	.	TRBV11-2	TRBJ2-7	CASSLNRAPGEQYF	TGTGCCAGCAGCTTAAATCGGGCCCCCGGTGAGCAGTACTTC
.	TRBD2	TRBV7-2	TRBJ2-5	CASSTGLAGRPQYF	TGTGCCAGCAGCACGGGACTAGCGGGCCGGCCCCAGTACTTC
.	.	TRBV20-1	TRBJ1-2	CSTIGGYGYTF	TGCAGTACGATCGGGGGCTATGGCTACACCTTC
.	TRBD2	TRBV4-3	TRBJ2-2	CASSGLAGTGELFF	TGCGCCAGCAGCGGACTAGCGGGGACCGGGGAGCTGTTTTTT
.	.	TRBV5-1	TRBJ2-5	CASSLAPARYQETQYF	TGCGCCAGCAGCTTGGCTCCAGCTCGGTACCAAGAGACCCAGTACTTC
.	TRBD1	TRBV2	TRBJ2-7	CASSDGTGFEQYF	TGTGCCAGCAGTGACGGGACAGGGTTCGAGCAGTACTTC
.	.	TRBV6-1	TRBJ1-5	CASRITGNQPQHF	TGTGCCAGCAGAATCACAGGGAATCAGCCCCAGCATTTT
.	TRBD1	TRBV5-1	TRBJ1-2	CASSRGQGRGYTF	TGCGCCAGCAGCCGCGGACAGGGGAGGGGCTACACCTTC
.	TRBD2	TRBV29-1	TRBJ2-3	CSVEPAGDSTDTQYF	TGCAGCGTTGAACCAGCGGGAGATAGCACAGATACGCAGTATTTT
.	TRBD2	TRBV10-2	TRBJ2-7	CASKGLGSGEQYF	TGCGCCAGTAAGGGACTAGGATCTGGCGAGCAGTACTTC
.	.	TRBV19	TRBJ1-3	CASAEARVGNTIYF	TGTGCCAGCGCCGAGGCCAGGGTAGGAAACACCATATATTTT
few	.	TRBV10-3	TRBJ2-7	CAISKIAAEGPQQYF	TGTGCCATCAGCAAAATCGCTGCCGAAGGCCCTCAGCAGTACTTC
.	.	TRBV18	TRBJ2-7	CASTSGSSYEQYF	TGTGCCAGCACGAGCGGTTCTTCCTACGAGCAGTACTTC
.	TRBD2	TRBV29-1	TRBJ2-1	CSVAGLAGAYNEQFF	TGCAGCGTTGCGGGACTAGCGGGGGCTTACAATGAGCAGTTCTTC
.	.	TRBV4-1	TRBJ1-2	CASSQDRYIRSYGYTF	TGCGCCAGCAGCCAAGACAGATATATACGGTCCTATGGCTACACCTTC
.	.	TRBV10-2	TRBJ2-3	CASSEGRPLPPDTQYF	TGCGCCAGCAGTGAGGGGCGCCCACTGCCCCCAGATACGCAGTATTTT
once	.	TRBV18	TRBJ1-1	CASSPQPYSVNTEAFF	TGTGCCAGCTCACCACAACCCTATTCCGTGAACACTGAAGCTTTCTTT
.	.	TRBV7-9	TRBJ1-2	CASSFDRLYGYTF	TGTGCCAGCAGCTTCGACAGGCTCTATGGCTACACCTTC
.	TRBD1	TRBV19	TRBJ1-2	CASRVTGIDYGYTF	TGTGCCAGTCGAGTGACAGGGATAGACTATGGCTACACCTTC
.	.	TRBV6-5	TRBJ2-7	CASSYSGAPAYEQYF	TGTGCCAGCAGTTACTCCGGCGCGCCAGCCTACGAGCAGTACTTC
medium-sized	.	TRBV19	TRBJ1-5	CASSMARKDQPQHF	TGTGCCAGTAGTATGGCCCGGAAGGATCAGCCCCAGCATTTT
.	TRBD2	TRBV6-5	TRBJ2-5	CASSYSASGSPETQYF	TGTGCCAGCAGTTACTCGGCTAGCGGGAGTCCAGAGACCCAGTACTTC
.	.	TRBV5-1	TRBJ2-5	CASSLGLAEILETQYF	TGCGCCAGCAGCTTGGGGTTAGCGGAGATCCTAGAGACCCAGTACTTC
.	.	TRBV4-1	TRBJ2-7	CASSPSVGSGYEQYF	TGCGCCAGCAGCCCCTCTGTGGGTAGCGGCTACGAGCAGTACTTC
few	.	TRBV10-2	TRBJ2-7	CASSDVGASYEQYF	TGCGCCAGCAGTGATGTGGGGGCCTCCTACGAGCAGTACTTC
medium-sized	.	TRBV18	TRBJ1-1	CASSPRDMNTEAFF	TGTGCCAGCTCACCACGGGACATGAACACTGAAGCTTTCTTT
.	.	TRBV12-5	TRBJ1-5	CASGLESGNQPQHF	TGTGCTAGTGGTTTGGAGTCTGGCAATCAGCCCCAGCATTTT
.	.	TRBV7-9	TRBJ2-3	CASSLEAGLDTQYF	TGTGCCAGCAGCTTAGAAGCAGGACTGGATACGCAGTATTTT
once	TRBD1	TRBV7-2	TRBJ2-3	CASSRSGTGTDTQYF	TGTGCCAGCAGCCGTTCCGGGACAGGCACAGATACGCAGTATTTT
few	TRBD2	TRBV10-2	TRBJ2-7	CASSPTASSGGANEQYF	TGCGCCAGCAGTCCCACCGCCTCTAGCGGGGGGGCAAATGAGCAGTACTTC
few	TRBD1	TRBV5-6	TRBJ1-6	CASSLDGTGDNSPLHF	TGTGCCAGCAGCCTGGATGGGACAGGGGATAATTCACCCCTCCACTTT
few	TRBD2	TRBV15	TRBJ2-5	CATSRLAGGLGETQYF	TGTGCCACCAGCAGGCTAGCGGGAGGATTGGGAGAGACCCAGTACTTC
.	TRBD1	TRBV4-3	TRBJ1-2	CASSQDGDSYGYTF	TGCGCCAGCAGCCAAGATGGGGACAGCTATGGCTACACCTTC